Listed here is a single T cell receptor (beta chain). The antigen it recognizes is unknown. Within one base of it there is no much larger clone, and no base qualities were kept. V sheds 1 base and J sheds 1 base, leaving 11 bases between their ends. Including cysteine and phenylalanine, the CDR3 has 15 amino acids. The only DNA kept is the CDR3, 45 bases in frame from the first base. For CDR1 and CDR2, the germline V gene lists SGHRS and YFSETQ. The donors were healthy, HIV-negative adults who had no recently reported acute infections or vaccinations. Every donor was a Caucasian adult residing in Nashville, Tennessee, USA. Magnetic negative selection was used to enrich CD4+ T cells, after which naive cells were positively selected on CD45RA and the negative fraction became the memory subset. After blood collection by leukapheresis, PBMCs were isolated using Ficoll-Histopaque density gradient centrifugation and then cryopreserved in the vapor phase of liquid nitrogen. Analytical flow cytometry was used to check the purity and quantity of every magnetically sorted T cell population. Genomic DNA was isolated from every sorted fraction and measured by UV absorbance on a Nanodrop 2000c.

Using the deep immunoSEQ assay, multiplex PCR amplified TCR CDR3 regions from genomic DNA. For each cell subset, the extracted genomic DNA was distributed evenly across all wells of several immunoSEQ 96-well plates, and each plate served as one replicate. For sorted subsets, roughly 200 ng of genomic DNA, equivalent to some 30,000 T cell genomes, went into each replicate PCR. The purified libraries were quantified using a Qubit 3.0 fluorometer, sized with a Bioanalyzer 2100, and then quantified again using the KAPA Library Quantification kit. A separate single-read 150-cycle Illumina NextSeq 550 flow cell was used to sequence each immunoSEQ 96-well plate. Per the source publication's procedure: The immunoSEQ output contained only junctional sequences without quality scores, so filtering could not match that applied to full-length reads. To assign V/J genes and CDR3, sequences were annotated using PyIR, a Python wrapper for IgBLAST v1.9, with IMGT germline references. Any read was removed if the V/J assignment was weak (E-value above 1e-6), the CDR3 was missing, or the read contained stop codons, out-of-frame junctions, or ambiguous translated residues. V3J clonotypes were defined by identical inferred V gene, J gene, and CDR3 amino acid sequence. Percentage overlap between repertoires was calculated by dividing the number of shared unique clonotypes by the size of the smaller repertoire. Three approaches were used to assess repertoire richness: RTK rarefaction, the Chao1 estimator, and Recon v2.1 estimates of unobserved clonotypes. For all TCRbeta clonotypes obtained by the gDNA method from a few donors, generation probabilities were computed with OLGA. The immuneACCESS repertoire file appears here via TCRdb, limited to in-frame rearrangements. These files lack a portion of the clones; in checked studies, under half of the deficit traces to unresolved V genes, and the cause of the others is not known. V, J and clone size are those of that table, while D and trimming were read from the DNA. The sample profile shows approximately 940,000 clones; around three quarters of them were found once. Clones ranked in the top ten supply about 1.5% of the sample.

The record originates from a study of shared clonotypes between healthy human individuals (dated by TCRdb to the early 2020s). Study-wide context: A couple of women and three men aged 18 to 49 years were included in the cohort. To estimate repertoire size and how much clonotype sharing occurs between individuals, the study deeply sequenced the blood TCR repertoires of 5 or 6 healthy adults. Leukapheresis yielded between about 0.9 and 9.5 billion PBMCs per donor. For each donor, CD4 naive and CD4 memory were each given three plates, CD8 naive was given two plates, and CD8 memory was given one plate. To increase sequencing depth and limit assay-specific biases, TCR repertoire library preparation and sequencing were carried out by different laboratories using diverse techniques. Results and caveats for the whole study, not just this receptor: The small number of donors limited the genetic and exposure-history diversity represented. Naive subsets generally had larger estimated clonotype richness than memory subsets. Higher generation probabilities were observed for clonotypes shared by all four sorted-subset donors than for non-shared clonotypes. Rarefaction of sorted-subset datasets indicated incomplete sequencing despite the large sequencing depth. When a handful of donors were compared, the shared fraction of clonotypes was about 5.4% for naive CD4, around 4% for naive CD8, 2.3% for memory CD4, and under 0.5% for memory CD8. Pairwise subsampling indicated that sequencing depth was expected to affect the degree of clonotype sharing among donors. Sampling was restricted to blood, and TCR repertoires in tissue are likely to differ from TCR repertoires in blood.

The chain couples TRBV5-1 to TRBJ1-1; the best D guess is TRBD1, with 6 bases matching. This TCR derives from a young man in good health. Sequencing used memory CD4+ T cells sorted from blood. Reading the label with the study, this specimen's cell subset or site is: CD45RA-negative fraction. The base sequence is TGCGCCAGCAGCTTGCAAACAGGGACGAACACTGAAGCTTTCTTT. Its translation reads: CASSLQTGTNTEAFF.